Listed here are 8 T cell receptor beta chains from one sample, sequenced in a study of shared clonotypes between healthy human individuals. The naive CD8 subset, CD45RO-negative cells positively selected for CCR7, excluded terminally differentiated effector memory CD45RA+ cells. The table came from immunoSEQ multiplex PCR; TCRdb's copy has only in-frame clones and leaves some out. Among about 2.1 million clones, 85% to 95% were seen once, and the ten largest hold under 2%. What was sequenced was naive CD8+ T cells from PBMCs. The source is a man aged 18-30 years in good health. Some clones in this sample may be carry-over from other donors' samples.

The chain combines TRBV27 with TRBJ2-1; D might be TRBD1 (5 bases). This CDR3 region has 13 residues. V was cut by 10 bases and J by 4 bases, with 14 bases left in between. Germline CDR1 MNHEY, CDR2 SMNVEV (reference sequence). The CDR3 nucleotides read TGTGCCACCAAGGACACATTTTACAATGAGCAGTTCTTC. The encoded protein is CATKDTFYNEQFF.

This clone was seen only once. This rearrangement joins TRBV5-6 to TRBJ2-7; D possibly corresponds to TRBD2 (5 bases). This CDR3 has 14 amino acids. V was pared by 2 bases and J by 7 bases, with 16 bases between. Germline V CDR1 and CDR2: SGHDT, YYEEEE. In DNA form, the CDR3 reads TGTGCCAGCAGCTTCAGAGAGGGCCCCTGGGAGCAGTACTTC. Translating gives CASSFREGPWEQYF.

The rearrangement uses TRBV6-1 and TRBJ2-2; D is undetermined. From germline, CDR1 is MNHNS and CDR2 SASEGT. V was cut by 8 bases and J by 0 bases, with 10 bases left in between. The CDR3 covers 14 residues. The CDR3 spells CASCWTANTGELFF. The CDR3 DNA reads TGTGCCAGCTGCTGGACCGCGAACACCGGGGAGCTGTTTTTT.

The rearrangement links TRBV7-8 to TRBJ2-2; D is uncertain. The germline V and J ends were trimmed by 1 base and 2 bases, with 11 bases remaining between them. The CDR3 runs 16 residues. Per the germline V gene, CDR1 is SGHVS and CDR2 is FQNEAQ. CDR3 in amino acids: CASSLEGYANTGELFF. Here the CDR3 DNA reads TGTGCCAGCAGCTTAGAAGGGTATGCTAACACCGGGGAGCTGTTTTTT.

CDR3 in DNA: TGTGCCAGCAGCTTAACACATTGGACTAGCTACAATGAGCAGTTCTTC. This gives the protein CASSLTHWTSYNEQFF. The chain employs TRBV7-9 and TRBJ2-1; 7 bases match TRBD2. J gave up 3 bases and V 2 bases, and 7 bases lay outside the gene matches. CDR1 and CDR2 from the germline V gene are SEHNR and FQNEAQ (reference sequence). The CDR3 has 16 residues.

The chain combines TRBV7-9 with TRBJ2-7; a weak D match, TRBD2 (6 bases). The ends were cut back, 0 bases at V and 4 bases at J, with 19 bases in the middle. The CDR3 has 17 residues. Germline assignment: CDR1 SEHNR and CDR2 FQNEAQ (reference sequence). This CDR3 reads CASSLAPAGTEGYEQYF. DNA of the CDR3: TGTGCCAGCAGCTTAGCTCCGGCCGGGACGGAGGGTTACGAGCAGTACTTC.

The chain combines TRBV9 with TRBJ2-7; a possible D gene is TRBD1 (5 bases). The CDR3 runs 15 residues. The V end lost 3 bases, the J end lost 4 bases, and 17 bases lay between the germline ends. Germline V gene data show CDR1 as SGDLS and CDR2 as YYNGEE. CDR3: CASSARYGQGYEQYF. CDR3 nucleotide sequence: TGTGCCAGCAGCGCCAGATACGGACAAGGGTACGAGCAGTACTTC.

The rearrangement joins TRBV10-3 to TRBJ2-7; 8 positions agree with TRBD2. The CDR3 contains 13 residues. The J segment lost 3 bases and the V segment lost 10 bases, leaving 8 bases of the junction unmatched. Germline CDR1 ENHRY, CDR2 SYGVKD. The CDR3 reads CATNSGTLYEQYF. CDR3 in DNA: TGTGCCACTAATAGCGGGACACTCTACGAGCAGTACTTC.